Sequencing of this T cell receptor (beta chain) was carried out in a study of T cell changes during pregnancy in multiple sclerosis. Assay used: immunoSEQ multiplex PCR; TCRdb lists only in-frame clones, some missing. In the table there are around 56,000 clones, approximately 90% of which are singletons. In germline, CDR1 is SGHTA, CDR2 FQGNSA. Losses at the gene ends were 5 bases for V and 6 bases for J; bases not matched to a gene: 11. This CDR3 region has 15 residues. The chain combines TRBV7-2 with TRBJ2-7, with 9 positions matching TRBD1. This clonotype was obtained from a female donor with multiple sclerosis, enrolled in a pregnancy study. The sequences come from CD4+ T cells from peripheral blood mononuclear cells, collected in the first trimester of pregnancy. The CDR3 loop reads CASSLIGTGKGEQYF. The CDR3 region has the DNA TGTGCCAGCAGCCTTATAGGGACAGGGAAGGGCGAGCAGTACTTC.